This T cell receptor (beta chain) was recorded in a study of blood T cell repertoires in COVID-19. For the study at large: From T cells, B-cell-depleted T cells, or PBMCs came the material, which was cDNA or gDNA.

Authors' analysis steps: How many nucleated cells were present was estimated from reference gene primer amplification. Clones were read by immunoSEQ multiplex PCR, and TCRdb kept only the in-frame ones, dropping some. D and trimming come from the DNA, and the V and J calls and clone size come from that table. The data contain more than 80,000 clones, roughly 86% of them seen just once; the ten biggest clones take up 8%. Germline values: CDR1 SGHTA, CDR2 FQGNSA. The length of the CDR3 is 13 residues. The sequenced sample was peripheral blood. This sequence was found in a man aged 50-60 years with active COVID-19. The chain carries TRBV7-2 and TRBJ2-2, with 7 bases identical to TRBD1. CDR3 nucleotides: TGTGCTTTCAAAGGACAGGCGACCGGGGAGCTGTTTTTT. Amino acids: CAFKGQATGELFF.